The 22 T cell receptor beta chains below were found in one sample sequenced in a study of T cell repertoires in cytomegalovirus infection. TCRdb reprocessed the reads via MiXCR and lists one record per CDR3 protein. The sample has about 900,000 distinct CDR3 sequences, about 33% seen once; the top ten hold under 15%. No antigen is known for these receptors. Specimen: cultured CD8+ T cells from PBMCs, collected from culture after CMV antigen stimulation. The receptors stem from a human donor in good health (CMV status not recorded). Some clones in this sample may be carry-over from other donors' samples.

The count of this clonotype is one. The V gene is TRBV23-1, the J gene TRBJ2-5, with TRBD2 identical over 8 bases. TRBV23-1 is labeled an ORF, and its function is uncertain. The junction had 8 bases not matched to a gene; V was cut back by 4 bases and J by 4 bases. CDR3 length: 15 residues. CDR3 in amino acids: CASSLRTSLGETQYF. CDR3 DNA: TGCGCCAGCAGTCTGCGGACTAGCCTGGGAGAGACCCAGTACTTC.

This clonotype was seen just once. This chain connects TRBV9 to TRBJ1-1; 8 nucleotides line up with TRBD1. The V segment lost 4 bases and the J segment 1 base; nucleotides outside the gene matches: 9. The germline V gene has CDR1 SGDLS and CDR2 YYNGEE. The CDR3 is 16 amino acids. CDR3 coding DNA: TGTGCCAGCAGCAACCTCCCCGGGACAGGGAACACTGAAGCTTTCTTT. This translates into CASSNLPGTGNTEAFF.

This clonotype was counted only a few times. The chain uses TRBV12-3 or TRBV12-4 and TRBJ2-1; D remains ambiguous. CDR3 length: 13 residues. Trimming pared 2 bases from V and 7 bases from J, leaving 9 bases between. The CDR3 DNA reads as TGTGCCAGCAGTTTAAGTATGTGGAATGAGCAGTTCTTC. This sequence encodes CASSLSMWNEQFF.

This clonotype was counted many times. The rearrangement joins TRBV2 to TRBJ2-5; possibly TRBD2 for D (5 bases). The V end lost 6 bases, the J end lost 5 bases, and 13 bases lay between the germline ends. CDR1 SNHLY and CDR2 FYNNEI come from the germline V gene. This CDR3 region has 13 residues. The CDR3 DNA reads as TGTGCCAGCAGCGCCGCTAGAGGGGAGACCCAGTACTTC. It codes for CASSAARGETQYF. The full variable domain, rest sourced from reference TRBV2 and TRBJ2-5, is EPEVTQTPSHQVTQMGQEVILRCVPISNHLYFYWYRQILGQKVEFLVSFYNNEISEKSEIFDDQFSVERPDGSNFTLKIRSTKLEDSAMYFCASSAARGETQYFGPGTRLLVL.

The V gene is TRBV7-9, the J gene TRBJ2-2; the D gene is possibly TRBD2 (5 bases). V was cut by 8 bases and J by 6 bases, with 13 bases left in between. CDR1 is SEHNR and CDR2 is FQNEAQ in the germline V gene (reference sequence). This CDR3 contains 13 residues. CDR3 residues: CASQSPRAGELFF. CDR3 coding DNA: TGTGCCAGCCAGTCTCCGAGGGCCGGGGAGCTGTTTTTT.

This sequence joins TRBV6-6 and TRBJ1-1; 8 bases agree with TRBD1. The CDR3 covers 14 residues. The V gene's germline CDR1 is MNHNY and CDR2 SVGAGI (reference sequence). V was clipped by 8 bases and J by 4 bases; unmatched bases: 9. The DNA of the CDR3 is TGTGCCAGCTCCTGGACAGGGCAGAGCACTGAAGCTTTCTTT. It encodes CASSWTGQSTEAFF.

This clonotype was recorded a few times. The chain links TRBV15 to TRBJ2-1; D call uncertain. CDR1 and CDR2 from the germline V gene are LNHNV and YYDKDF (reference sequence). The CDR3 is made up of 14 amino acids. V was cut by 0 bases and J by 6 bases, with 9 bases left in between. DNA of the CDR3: TGTGCCACCAGCAGAGAGGAACTCCTCAATGAGCAGTTCTTC. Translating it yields CATSREELLNEQFF.

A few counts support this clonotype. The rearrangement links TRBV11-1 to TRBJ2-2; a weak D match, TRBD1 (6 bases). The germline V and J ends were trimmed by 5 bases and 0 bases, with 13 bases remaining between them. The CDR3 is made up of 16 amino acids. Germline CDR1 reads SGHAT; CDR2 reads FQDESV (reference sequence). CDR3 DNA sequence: TGTGCCAGCAGCGCTGACAGGCTCGCGAACACCGGGGAGCTGTTTTTT. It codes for CASSADRLANTGELFF.

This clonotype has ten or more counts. In nucleotides, the CDR3 is TGTGCCAGCAGCGGAGACTCCGGGAGCACACACACAGATACGCAGTATTTT. Residues: CASSGDSGSTHTDTQYF. The chain carries TRBV7-6 and TRBJ2-3; TRBD2 is a possible D gene (6 bases). Germline CDR1 and CDR2: SGHVS and FNYEAQ. CDR3 size: 17 residues. Trimming removed 5 bases at V and 2 bases at J, with 20 bases between.

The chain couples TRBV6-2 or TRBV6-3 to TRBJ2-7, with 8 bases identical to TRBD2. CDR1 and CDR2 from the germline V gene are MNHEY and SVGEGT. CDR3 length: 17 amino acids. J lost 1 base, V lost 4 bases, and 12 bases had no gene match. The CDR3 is CASSSLSGNLQSYEQYF. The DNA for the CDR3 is TGTGCCAGCAGTTCGCTTAGCGGGAACCTTCAATCCTACGAGCAGTACTTC.

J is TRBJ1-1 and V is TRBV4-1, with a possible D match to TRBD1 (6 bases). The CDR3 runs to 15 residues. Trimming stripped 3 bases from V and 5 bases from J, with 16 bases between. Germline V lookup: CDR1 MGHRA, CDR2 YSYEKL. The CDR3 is CASSHPGKGVTEAFF. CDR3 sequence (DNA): TGCGCCAGCAGCCACCCCGGGAAGGGGGTGACTGAAGCTTTCTTT.

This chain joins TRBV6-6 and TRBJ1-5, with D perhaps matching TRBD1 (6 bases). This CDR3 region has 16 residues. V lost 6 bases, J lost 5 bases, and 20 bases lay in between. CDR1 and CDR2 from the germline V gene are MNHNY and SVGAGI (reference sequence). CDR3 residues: CASRGWDTPHDQPQHF. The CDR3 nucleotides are TGTGCCAGCAGGGGATGGGACACCCCCCACGATCAGCCCCAGCATTTT.

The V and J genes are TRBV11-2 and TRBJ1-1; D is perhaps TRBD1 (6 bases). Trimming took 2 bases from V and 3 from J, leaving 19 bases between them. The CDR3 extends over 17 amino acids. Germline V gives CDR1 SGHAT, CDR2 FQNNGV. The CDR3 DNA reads TGTGCCAGCAGCTTATTCACCAGGGGTAGGGGTGACACTGAAGCTTTCTTT. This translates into CASSLFTRGRGDTEAFF.

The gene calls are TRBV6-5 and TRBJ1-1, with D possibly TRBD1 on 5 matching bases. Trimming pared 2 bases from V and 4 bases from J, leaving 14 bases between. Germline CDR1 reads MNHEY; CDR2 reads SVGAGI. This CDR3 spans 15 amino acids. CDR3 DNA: TGTGCCAGCAGTTACGGGGGTATTCTGGGCACTGAAGCTTTCTTT. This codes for CASSYGGILGTEAFF.

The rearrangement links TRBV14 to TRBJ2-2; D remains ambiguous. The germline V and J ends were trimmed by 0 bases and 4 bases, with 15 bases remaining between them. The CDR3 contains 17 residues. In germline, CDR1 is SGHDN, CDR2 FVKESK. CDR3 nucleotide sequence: TGTGCCAGCAGCCAAGACCTCCGAAGGGCTGGCACCGGGGAGCTGTTTTTT. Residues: CASSQDLRRAGTGELFF. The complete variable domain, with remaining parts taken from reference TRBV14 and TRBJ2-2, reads EAGVTQFPSHSVIEKGQTVTLRCDPISGHDNLYWYRRVMGKEIKFLLHFVKESKQDESGMPNNRFLAERTGGTYSTLKVQPAELEDSGVYFCASSQDLRRAGTGELFFGEGSRLTVL.

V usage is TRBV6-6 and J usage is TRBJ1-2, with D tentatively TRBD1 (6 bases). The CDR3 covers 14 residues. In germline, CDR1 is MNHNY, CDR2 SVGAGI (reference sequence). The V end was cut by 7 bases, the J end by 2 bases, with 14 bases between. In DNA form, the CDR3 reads TGTGCCAGCAACGGACAGACTCTAAACTATGGCTACACCTTC. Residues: CASNGQTLNYGYTF.

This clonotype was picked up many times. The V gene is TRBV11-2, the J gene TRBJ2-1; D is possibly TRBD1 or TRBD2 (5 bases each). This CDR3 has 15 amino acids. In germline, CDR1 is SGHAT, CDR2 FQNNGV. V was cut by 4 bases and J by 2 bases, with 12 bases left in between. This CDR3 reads CASSSTGTPYNEQFF. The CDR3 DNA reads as TGTGCCAGCAGCTCGACCGGGACCCCCTACAATGAGCAGTTCTTC.

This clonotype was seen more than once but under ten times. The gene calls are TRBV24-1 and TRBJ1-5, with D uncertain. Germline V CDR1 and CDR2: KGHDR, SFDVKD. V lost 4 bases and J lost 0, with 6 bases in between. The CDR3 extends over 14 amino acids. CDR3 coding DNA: TGTGCCACCAGTGAGAGGGATAGCAATCAGCCCCAGCATTTT. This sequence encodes CATSERDSNQPQHF.

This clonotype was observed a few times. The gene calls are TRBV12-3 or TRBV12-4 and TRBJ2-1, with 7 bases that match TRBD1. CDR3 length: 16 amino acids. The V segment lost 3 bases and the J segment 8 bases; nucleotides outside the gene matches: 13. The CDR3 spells CASSFWTGKVSDEQFF. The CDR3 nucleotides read TGTGCCAGCAGTTTTTGGACAGGAAAAGTTTCGGATGAGCAGTTCTTC.

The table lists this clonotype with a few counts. CDR3 nucleotide sequence: TGTGCCAGCAGCCACCCCGTTGGGGGCTTTGAGACCCAGTACTTC. Its translation is CASSHPVGGFETQYF. The chain is built from TRBV7-9 and TRBJ2-5; D perhaps matches TRBD1 (6 bases). The germline CDR1 and CDR2 sequences are SEHNR and FQNEAQ (reference sequence). This CDR3 has 15 amino acids. Between the trimmed V and J ends, which lost 5 bases and 5 bases, there was a span of 18 bases.

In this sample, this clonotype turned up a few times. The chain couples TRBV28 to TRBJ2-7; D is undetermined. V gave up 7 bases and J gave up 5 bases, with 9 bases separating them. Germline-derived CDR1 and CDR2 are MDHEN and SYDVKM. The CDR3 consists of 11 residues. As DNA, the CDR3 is TGTGCCAGCACCCTGGTACACGAGCAGTACGTC. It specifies CASTLVHEQYV.

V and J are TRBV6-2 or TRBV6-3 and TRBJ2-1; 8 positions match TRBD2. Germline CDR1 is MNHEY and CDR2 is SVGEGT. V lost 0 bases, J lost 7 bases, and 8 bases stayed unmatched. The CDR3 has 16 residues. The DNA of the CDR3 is TGTGCCAGCAGTTACTCGATTCAAAGCGGGGGAAATGAGCAGTTCTTC. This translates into CASSYSIQSGGNEQFF.